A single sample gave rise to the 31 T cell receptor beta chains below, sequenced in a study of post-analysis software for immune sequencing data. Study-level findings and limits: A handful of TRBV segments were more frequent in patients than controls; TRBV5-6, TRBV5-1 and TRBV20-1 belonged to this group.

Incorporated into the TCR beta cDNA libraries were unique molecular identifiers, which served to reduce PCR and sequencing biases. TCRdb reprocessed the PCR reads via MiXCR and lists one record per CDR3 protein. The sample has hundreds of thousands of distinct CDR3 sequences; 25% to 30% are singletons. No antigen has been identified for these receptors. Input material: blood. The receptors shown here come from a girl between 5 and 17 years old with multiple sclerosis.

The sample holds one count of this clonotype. The CDR3 loop reads CASSDYLGYEQYF. For the CDR3, the DNA is TGTGCCAGCAGTGACTACCTGGGGTACGAGCAGTACTTC. The rearrangement uses TRBV2 and TRBJ2-7; D call uncertain. The CDR3 totals 13 residues. The germline CDR1 and CDR2 sequences are SNHLY and FYNNEI. V shed 3 bases and J shed 4 bases, with 10 bases lying between them.

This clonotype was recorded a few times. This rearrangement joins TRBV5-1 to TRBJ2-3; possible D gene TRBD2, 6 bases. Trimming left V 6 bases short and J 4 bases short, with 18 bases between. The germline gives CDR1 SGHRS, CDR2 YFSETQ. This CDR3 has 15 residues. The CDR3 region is CASTANGGVPDTQYF. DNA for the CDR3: TGCGCCAGCACGGCCAACGGAGGGGTCCCAGATACGCAGTATTTT.

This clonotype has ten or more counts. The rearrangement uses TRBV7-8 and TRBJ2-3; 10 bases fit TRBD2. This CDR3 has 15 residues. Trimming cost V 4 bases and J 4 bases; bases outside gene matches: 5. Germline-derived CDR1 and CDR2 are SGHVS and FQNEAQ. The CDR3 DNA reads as TGTGCCAGCAGCTACGGGACTAGCGACTCAGATACGCAGTATTTT. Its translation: CASSYGTSDSDTQYF. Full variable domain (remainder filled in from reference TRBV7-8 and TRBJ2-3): GAGVSQSPRYKVAKRGQDVALRCDPISGHVSLFWYQQALGQGPEFLTYFQNEAQLDKSGLPSDRFFAERPEGSVSTLKIQRTQQEDSAVYLCASSYGTSDSDTQYFGPGTRLTVL.

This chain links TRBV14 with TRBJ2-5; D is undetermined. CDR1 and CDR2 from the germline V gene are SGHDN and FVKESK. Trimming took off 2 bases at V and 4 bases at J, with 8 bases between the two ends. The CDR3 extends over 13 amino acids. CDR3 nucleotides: TGTGCCAGCAGCCAATGGGTCTCAGAGACCCAGTACTTC. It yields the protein CASSQWVSETQYF.

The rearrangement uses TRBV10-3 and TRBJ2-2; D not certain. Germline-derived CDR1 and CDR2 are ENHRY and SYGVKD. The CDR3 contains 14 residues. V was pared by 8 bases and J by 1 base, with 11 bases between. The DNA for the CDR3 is TGTGCCATCCGTGGGCAGCTGAACACCGGGGAGCTGTTTTTT. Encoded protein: CAIRGQLNTGELFF.

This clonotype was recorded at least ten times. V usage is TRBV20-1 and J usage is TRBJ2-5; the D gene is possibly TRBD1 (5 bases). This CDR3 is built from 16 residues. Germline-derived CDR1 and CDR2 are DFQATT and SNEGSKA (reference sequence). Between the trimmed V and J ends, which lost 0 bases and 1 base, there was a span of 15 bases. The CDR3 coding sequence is TGCAGTGCTAGAGATGTCAGGGCAGGGTTCCAAGAGACCCAGTACTTC. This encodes CSARDVRAGFQETQYF.

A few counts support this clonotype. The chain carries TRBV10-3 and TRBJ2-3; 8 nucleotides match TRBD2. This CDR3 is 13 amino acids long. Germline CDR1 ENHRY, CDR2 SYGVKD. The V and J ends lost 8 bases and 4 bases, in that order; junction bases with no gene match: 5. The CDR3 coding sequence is TGTGCCATCTCTGGAGCGGGGGCAGATACGCAGTATTTT. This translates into CAISGAGADTQYF.

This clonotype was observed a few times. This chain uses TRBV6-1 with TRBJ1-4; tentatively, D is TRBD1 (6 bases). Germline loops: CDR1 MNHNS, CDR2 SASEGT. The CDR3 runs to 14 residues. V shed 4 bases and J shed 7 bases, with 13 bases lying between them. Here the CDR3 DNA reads TGTGCCAGCAGTGGACAGGCGTCGGGTGAAAAACTGTTTTTT. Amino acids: CASSGQASGEKLFF.

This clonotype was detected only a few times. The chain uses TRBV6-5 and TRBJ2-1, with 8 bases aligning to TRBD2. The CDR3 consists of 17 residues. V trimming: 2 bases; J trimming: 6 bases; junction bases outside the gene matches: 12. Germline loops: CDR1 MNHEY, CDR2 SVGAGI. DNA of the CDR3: TGTGCCAGCAGTTACGCACCTCCGGGGGGGGCGGGCAATGAGCAGTTCTTC. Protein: CASSYAPPGGAGNEQFF.

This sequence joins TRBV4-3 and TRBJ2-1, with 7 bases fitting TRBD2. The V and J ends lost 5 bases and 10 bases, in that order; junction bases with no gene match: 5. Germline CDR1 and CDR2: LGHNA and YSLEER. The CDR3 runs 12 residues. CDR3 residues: CASSVTSREQFF. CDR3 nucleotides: TGCGCCAGCAGCGTGACTAGCAGGGAGCAGTTCTTC.

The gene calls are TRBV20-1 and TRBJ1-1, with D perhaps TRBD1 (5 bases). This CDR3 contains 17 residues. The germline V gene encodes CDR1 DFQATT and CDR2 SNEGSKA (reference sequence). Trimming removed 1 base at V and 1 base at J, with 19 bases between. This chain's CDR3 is CSARVPSLGRKNTEAFF. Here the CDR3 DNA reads TGCAGTGCTAGAGTACCGAGCTTGGGACGAAAGAACACTGAAGCTTTCTTT.

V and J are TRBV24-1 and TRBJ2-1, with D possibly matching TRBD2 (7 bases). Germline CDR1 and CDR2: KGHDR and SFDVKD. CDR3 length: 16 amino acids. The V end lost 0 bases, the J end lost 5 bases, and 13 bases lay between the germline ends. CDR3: CATSDLHRGGNNEQFF. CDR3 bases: TGTGCCACCAGTGATTTGCATAGGGGGGGCAACAATGAGCAGTTCTTC.

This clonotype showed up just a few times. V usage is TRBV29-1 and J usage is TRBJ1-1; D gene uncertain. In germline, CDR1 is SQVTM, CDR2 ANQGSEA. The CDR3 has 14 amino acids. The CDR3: CSMLDPNVNTEAFF. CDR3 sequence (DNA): TGCAGTATGCTCGATCCCAATGTGAACACTGAAGCTTTCTTT.

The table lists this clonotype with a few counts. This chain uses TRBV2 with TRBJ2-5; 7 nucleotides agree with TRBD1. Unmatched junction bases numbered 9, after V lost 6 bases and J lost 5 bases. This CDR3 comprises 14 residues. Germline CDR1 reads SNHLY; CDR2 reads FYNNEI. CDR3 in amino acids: CASSPEQGMETQYF. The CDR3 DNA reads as TGTGCCAGCAGCCCGGAACAGGGGATGGAGACCCAGTACTTC.

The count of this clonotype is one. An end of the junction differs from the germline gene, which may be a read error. The CDR3 spells CSAHRGNEQVF. As DNA, the CDR3 is TGCAGTGCTCATCGGGGGAATGAGCAGGTCTTC. The J gene is TRBJ2-1, the V gene TRBV20-1, with a weak D call TRBD2 (6 bases). Looked up from germline, CDR1 is DFQATT and CDR2 is SNEGSKA (reference sequence). This CDR3 is built from 11 residues.

This chain's CDR3 is CASSPTGGNNQPQHF. The CDR3 DNA follows: TGTGCCAGCAGTCCAACAGGAGGAAACAATCAGCCCCAGCATTTT. This sequence joins TRBV28 and TRBJ1-5; TRBD1 might be the D (5 bases). The CDR3 has 15 residues. Per germline, CDR1 MDHEN and CDR2 SYDVKM. The germline V and J ends were trimmed by 5 bases and 3 bases, with 14 bases remaining between them. The full variable domain, in which reference TRBV28 and TRBJ1-5 provide the parts outside the CDR3, is DVKVTQSSRYLVKRTGEKVFLECVQDMDHENMFWYRQDPGLGLRLIYFSYDVKMKEKGDIPEGYSVSREKKERFSLILESASTNQTSMYLCASSPTGGNNQPQHFGDGTRLSIL.

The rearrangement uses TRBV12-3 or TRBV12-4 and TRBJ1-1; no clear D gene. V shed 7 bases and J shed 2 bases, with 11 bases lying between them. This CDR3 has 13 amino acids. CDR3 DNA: TGTGCCAGCAAACCTACAGTTAACACTGAAGCTTTCTTT. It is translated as CASKPTVNTEAFF.

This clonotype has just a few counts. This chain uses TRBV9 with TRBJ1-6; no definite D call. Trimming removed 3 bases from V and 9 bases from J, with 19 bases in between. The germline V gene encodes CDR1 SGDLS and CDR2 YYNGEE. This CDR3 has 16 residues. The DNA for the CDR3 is TGTGCCAGCAGCGCCGCCGGACGCGGAGGCGGTTCACCCCTCCACTTT. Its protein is CASSAAGRGGGSPLHF. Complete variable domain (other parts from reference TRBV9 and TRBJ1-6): DSGVTQTPKHLITATGQRVTLRCSPRSGDLSVYWYQQSLDQGLQFLIQYYNGEERAKGNILERFSAQQFPDLHSELNLSSLELGDSALYFCASSAAGRGGGSPLHFGNGTRLTVT.

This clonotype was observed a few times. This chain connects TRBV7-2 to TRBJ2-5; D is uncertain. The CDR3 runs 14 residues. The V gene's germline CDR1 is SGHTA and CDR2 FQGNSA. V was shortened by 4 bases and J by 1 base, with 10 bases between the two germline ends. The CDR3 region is CASSSQLGQETQYF. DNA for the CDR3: TGTGCCAGCAGCTCTCAACTCGGCCAAGAGACCCAGTACTTC.

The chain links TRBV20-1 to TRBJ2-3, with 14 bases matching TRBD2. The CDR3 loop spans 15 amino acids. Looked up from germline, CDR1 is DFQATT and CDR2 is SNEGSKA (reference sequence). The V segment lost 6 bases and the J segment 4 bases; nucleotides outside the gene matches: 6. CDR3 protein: CSAGATSGRADTQYF. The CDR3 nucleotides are TGCAGTGCGGGGGCGACTAGCGGGAGGGCAGATACGCAGTATTTT.

For the CDR3, the DNA is TGTGCCAGCGGCACCACGCGGGGGAGGGACAATGAGCAGTTCTTC. Encoded protein: CASGTTRGRDNEQFF. The chain combines TRBV12-3 or TRBV12-4 with TRBJ2-1; 7 bases fit TRBD2. CDR3 length equals 15 residues. The ends lost 8 bases at V and 5 bases at J; junction bases unmatched: 12.

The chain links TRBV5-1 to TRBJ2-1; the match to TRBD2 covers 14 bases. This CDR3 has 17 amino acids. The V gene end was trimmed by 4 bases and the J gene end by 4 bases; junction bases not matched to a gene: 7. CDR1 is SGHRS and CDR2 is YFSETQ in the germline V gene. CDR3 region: CASSPGTSGGPYNEQFF. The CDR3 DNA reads TGCGCCAGCAGCCCGGGGACTAGCGGGGGACCTTACAATGAGCAGTTCTTC.

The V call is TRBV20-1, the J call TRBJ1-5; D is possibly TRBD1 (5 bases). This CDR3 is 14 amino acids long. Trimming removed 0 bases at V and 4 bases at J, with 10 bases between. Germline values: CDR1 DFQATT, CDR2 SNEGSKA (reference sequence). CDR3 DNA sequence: TGCAGTGCTAGAGATCGCGGGGGGAATCAGCCCCAGCATTTT. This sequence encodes CSARDRGGNQPQHF.

CDR3 nucleotide sequence: TGTGCCAGCAGAGCGGCAGGGGGCGTTGGAGCAGATACGCAGTATTTT. Translation gives CASRAAGGVGADTQYF. The chain has TRBV6-1 and TRBJ2-3, with 8 bases identical to TRBD1. The CDR3 length is 16 residues. The germline CDR1 and CDR2 sequences are MNHNS and SASEGT. J lost 4 bases, V lost 6 bases, and 12 bases had no gene match.

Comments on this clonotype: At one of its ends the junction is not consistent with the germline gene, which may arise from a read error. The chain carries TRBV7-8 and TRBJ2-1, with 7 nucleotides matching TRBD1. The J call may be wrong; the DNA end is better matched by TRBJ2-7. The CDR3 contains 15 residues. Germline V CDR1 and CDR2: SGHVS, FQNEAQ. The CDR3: CAGSLMTGPSREQYF. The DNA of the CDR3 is TGTGCCGGCAGCTTAATGACAGGGCCGTCACGGGAGCAGTACTTC.

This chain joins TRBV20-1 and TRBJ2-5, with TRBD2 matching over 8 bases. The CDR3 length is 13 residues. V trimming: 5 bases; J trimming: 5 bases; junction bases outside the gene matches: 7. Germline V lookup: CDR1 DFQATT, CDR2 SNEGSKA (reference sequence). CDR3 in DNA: TGCAGTGCTTGGACTAGCCGTTCCGAGACCCAGTACTTC. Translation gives CSAWTSRSETQYF.

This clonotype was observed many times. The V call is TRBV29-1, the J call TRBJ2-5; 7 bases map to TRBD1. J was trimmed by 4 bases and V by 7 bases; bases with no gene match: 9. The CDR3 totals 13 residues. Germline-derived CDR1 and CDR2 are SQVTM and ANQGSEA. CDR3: CSATGQFGETQYF. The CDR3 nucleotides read TGCAGCGCCACGGGACAGTTTGGAGAGACCCAGTACTTC.

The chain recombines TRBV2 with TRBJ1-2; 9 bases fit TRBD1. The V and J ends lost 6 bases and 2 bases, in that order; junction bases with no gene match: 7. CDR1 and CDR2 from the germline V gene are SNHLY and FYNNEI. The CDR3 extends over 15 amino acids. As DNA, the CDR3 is TGTGCCAGCAGCCAGACCGGGACAGGGAACTATGGCTACACCTTC. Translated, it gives CASSQTGTGNYGYTF.

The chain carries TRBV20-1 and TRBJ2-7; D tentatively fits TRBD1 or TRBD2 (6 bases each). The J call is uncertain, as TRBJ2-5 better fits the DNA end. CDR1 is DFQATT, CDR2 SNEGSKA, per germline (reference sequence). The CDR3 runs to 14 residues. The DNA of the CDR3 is TGCAGTGCGGACAGCGGGCACGTAGGGGAGACCCAGTACTTC. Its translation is CSADSGHVGETQYF.

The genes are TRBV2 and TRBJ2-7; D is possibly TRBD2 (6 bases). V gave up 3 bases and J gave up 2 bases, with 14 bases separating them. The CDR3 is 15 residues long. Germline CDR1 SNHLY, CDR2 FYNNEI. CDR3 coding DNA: TGTGCCAGCAGTGACTCGGGCAGGACTACCTACGAGCAGTACTTC. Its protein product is CASSDSGRTTYEQYF.

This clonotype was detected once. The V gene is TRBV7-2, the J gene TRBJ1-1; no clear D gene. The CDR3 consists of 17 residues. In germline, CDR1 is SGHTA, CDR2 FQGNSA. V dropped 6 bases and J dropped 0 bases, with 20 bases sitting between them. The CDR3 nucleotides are TGTGCCAGCAGTTCGACGCCCCAAAATATGATGAACACTGAAGCTTTCTTT. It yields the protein CASSSTPQNMMNTEAFF.